The clone carrying this TCR beta chain has a handful of counts. CDR1 and CDR2 from the germline V gene are MGHDK and SYGVNS. Trimming cost V 7 bases and J 4 bases; bases outside gene matches: 6. The CDR3 runs to 13 residues. Here immunoSEQ multiplex PCR was the method, and the copy in TCRdb shows in-frame clones only, minus some. Seen here are about 120,000 clones, approximately 82% observed once, and the top ten hold approximately 7%. This entry is derived from a study of blood T cell repertoires in COVID-19. Specimen: peripheral blood. The chain joins TRBV25-1 to TRBJ2-5; 7 nucleotides match TRBD1. The clonotype was recovered from a man aged 65-85 years with active or convalescent COVID-19. The CDR3 is CASTRRTGETQYF. CDR3 nucleotides: TGTGCCAGCACAAGGAGGACAGGAGAGACCCAGTACTTC.